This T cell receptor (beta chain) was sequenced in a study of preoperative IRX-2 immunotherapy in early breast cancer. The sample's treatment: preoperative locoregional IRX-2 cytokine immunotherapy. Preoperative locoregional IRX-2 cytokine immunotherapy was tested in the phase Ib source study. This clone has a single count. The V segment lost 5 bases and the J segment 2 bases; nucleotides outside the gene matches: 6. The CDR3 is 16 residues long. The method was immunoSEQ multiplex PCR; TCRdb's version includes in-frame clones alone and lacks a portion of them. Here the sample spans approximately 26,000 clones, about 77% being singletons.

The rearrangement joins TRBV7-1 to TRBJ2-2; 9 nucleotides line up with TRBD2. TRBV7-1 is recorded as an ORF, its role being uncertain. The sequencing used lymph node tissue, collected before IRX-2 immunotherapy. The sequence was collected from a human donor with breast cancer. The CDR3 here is CASSPNSGGNTGELFF. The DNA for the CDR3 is TGTGCCAGCAGCCCAAATAGCGGGGGTAACACCGGGGAGCTGTTTTTT.